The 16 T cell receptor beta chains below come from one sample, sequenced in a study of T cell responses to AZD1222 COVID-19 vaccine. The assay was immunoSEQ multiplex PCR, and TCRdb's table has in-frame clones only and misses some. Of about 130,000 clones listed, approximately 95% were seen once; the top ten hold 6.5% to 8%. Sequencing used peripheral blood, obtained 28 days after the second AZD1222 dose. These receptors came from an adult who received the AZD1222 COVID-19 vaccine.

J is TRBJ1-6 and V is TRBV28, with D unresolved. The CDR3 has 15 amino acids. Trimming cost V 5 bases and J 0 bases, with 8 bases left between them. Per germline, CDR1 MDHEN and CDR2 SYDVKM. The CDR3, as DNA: TGTGCCAGCAGTCCCCGGAGCTCCTATAATTCACCCCTCCACTTT. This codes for CASSPRSSYNSPLHF.

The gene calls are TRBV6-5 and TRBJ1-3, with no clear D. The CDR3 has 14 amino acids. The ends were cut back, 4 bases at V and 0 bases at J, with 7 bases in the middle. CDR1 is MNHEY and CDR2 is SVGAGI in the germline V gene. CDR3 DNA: TGTGCCAGCAGTTCCTTAGTCTCTGGAAACACCATATATTTT. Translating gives CASSSLVSGNTIYF.

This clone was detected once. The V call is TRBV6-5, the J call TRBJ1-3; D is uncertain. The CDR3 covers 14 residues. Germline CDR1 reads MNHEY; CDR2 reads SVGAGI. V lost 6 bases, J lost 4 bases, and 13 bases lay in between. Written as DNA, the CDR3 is TGTGCCAGCAGCCAACGGAGCGGGGGAAACACCATATATTTT. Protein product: CASSQRSGGNTIYF.

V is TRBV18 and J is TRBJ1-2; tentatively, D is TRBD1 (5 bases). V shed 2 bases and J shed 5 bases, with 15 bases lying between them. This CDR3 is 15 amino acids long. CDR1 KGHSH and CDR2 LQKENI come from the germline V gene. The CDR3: CASSPGREEGYGYTF. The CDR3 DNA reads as TGTGCCAGCTCACCAGGACGGGAGGAGGGGTATGGCTACACCTTC.

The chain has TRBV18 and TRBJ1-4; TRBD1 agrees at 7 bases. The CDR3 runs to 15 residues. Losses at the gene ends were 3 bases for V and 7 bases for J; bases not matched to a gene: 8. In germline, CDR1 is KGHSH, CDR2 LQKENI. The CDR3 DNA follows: TGTGCCAGCTCACCTCAGGACAGGTGGGGTGAAAAACTGTTTTTT. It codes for CASSPQDRWGEKLFF.

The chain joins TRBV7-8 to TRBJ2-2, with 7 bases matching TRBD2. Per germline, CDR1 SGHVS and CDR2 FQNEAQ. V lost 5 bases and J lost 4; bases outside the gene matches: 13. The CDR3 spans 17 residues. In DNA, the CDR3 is TGTGCCAGCAGCCCCCGGATAGCGGGTGCCTCCACCGGGGAGCTGTTTTTT. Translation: CASSPRIAGASTGELFF.

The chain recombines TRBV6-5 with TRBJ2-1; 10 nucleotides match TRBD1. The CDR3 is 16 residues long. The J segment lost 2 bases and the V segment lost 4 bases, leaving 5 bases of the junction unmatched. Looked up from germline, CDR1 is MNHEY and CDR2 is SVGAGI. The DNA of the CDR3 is TGTGCCAGCAGTTCCTCCGGGACAGGGGCCTACAATGAGCAGTTCTTC. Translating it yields CASSSSGTGAYNEQFF.

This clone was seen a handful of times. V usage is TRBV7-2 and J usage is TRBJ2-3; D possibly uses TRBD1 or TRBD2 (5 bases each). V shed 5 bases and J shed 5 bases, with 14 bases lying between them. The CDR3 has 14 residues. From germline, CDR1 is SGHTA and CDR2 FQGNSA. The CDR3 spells CASSPVARGDTQYF. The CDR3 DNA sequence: TGTGCCAGCAGCCCCGTAGCGAGGGGAGATACGCAGTATTTT. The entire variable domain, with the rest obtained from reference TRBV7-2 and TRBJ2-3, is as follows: GAGVSQSPSNKVTEKGKDVELRCDPISGHTALYWYRQSLGQGLEFLIYFQGNSAPDKSGLPSDRFSAERTGGSVSTLTIQRTQQEDSAVYLCASSPVARGDTQYFGPGTRLTVL.

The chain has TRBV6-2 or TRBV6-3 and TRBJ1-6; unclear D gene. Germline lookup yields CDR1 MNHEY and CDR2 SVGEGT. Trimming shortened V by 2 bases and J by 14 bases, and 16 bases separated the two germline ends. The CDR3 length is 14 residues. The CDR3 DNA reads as TGTGCCAGCAGTTACCCACCTAACAGACGGGCCCTCCACTTT. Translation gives CASSYPPNRRALHF.

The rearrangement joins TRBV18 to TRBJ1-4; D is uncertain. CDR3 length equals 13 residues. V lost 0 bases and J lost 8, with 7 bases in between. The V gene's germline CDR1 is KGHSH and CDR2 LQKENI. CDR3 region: CASSPPTGEKLFF. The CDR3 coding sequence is TGTGCCAGCTCACCACCGACCGGAGAAAAACTGTTTTTT.

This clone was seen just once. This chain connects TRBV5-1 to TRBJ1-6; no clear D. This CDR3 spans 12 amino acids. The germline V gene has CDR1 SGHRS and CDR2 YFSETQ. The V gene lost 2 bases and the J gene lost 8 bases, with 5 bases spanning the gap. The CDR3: CASSFGDSPLHF. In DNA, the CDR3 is TGCGCCAGCAGCTTTGGAGATTCACCCCTCCACTTT.

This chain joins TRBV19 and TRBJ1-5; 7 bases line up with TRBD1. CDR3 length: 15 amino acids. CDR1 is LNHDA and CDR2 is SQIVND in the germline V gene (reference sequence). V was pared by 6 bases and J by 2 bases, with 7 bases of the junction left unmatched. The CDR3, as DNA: TGTGCCAGTAGCGGAGGACAGGTACGCAATCAGCCCCAGCATTTT. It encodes CASSGGQVRNQPQHF.

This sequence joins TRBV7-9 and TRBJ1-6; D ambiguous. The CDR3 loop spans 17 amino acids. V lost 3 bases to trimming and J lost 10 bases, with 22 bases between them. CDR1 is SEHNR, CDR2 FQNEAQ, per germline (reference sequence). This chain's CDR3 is CASSFEASLGNLSPLHF. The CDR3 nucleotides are TGTGCCAGCAGCTTCGAAGCCTCTTTGGGCAACTTATCACCCCTCCACTTT.

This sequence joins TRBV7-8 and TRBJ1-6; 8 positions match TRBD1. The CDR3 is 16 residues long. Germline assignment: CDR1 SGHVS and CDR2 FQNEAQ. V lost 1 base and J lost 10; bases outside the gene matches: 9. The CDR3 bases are TGTGCCAGCAGCTTAGTCACCGGACAGGGCGTCTCACCCCTCCACTTT. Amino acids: CASSLVTGQGVSPLHF.

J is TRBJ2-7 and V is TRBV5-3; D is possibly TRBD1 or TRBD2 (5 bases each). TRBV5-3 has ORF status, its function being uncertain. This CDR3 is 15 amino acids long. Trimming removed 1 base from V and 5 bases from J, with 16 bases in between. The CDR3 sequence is CARSLRAGSTHEQYF. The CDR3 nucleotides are TGTGCCAGAAGCTTGAGGGCAGGGAGCACCCACGAGCAGTACTTC.

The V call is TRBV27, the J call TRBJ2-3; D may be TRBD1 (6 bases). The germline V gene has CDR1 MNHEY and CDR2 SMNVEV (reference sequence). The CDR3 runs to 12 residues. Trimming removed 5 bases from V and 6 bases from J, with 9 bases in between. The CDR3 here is CASSDQGDTQYF. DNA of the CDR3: TGTGCCAGCAGTGACCAGGGGGATACGCAGTATTTT.